This T cell receptor (beta chain) comes out of a study of cytomegalovirus exposure and HLA in healthy donors. The ends were cut back, 3 bases at V and 7 bases at J, with 13 bases in the middle. The length of the CDR3 is 14 residues. Germline V CDR1 and CDR2: MDHEN, SYDVKM. Sequencing was performed with immunoSEQ multiplex PCR; in TCRdb, only in-frame clones are kept and a portion is missing. Of roughly 70,000 clones in the sample, 94% were seen once. Sequencing used PBMCs. This receptor was taken from a man aged 18 to 29 in good health and CMV-seropositive. V and J are TRBV28 and TRBJ2-1, with D uncertain. CDR3: CASSFLSARNEQFF. As DNA, the CDR3 is TGTGCCAGCAGTTTTTTGTCGGCGCGGAATGAGCAGTTCTTC.